This T cell receptor beta chain came from a study of blood T cell repertoires in COVID-19. Study overall: Donors in the United States, Italy and Spain gave samples during acute or convalescent COVID-19. T cells, B-cell-depleted T cells, or PBMCs supplied cDNA or gDNA.

Germline assignment: CDR1 MGHDK and CDR2 SYGVNS. This CDR3 contains 17 residues. V shed 1 base and J shed 6 bases, with 18 bases lying between them. Authors' processing steps: The authors estimated nucleated cell counts from reference gene primer amplification. Repertoires were generated with immunoSEQ multiplex PCR, while TCRdb's copy carries only in-frame clones and drops some. The D gene and trimming were derived from the DNA, and the V and J assignments and clone size from that table. The sample has fewer than 300,000 clones; about 83% are singletons. The specimen sequenced was peripheral blood. The TCR was taken from a man of 80 years or more with acute or convalescent COVID-19. This chain connects TRBV25-1 to TRBJ2-2; D is perhaps TRBD2 (6 bases). In nucleotides, the CDR3 is TGTGCCAGCAGTGAATTGCGGGGTAAACCCCTCCCCGGGGAGCTGTTTTTT. Its protein is CASSELRGKPLPGELFF.